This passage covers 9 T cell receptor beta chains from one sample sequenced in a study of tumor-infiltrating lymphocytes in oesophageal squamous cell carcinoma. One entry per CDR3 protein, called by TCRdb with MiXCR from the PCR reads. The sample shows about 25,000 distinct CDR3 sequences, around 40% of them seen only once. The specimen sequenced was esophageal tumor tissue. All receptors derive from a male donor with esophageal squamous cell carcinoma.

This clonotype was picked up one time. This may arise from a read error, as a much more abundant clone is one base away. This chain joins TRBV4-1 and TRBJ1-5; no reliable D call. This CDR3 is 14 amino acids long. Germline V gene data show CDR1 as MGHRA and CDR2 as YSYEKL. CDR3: CASSQTGKNQPQHF. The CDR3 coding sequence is TGTGCCAGCAGCCAGACCGGGAAGAATCAGCCCCAGCATTTT.

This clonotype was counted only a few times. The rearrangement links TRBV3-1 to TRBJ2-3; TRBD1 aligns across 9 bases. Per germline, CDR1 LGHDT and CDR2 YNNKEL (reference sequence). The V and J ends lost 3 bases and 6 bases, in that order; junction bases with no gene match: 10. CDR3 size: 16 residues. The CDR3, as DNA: TGTGCCAGCAGCCACGCCCCGGGACAGGGCATGGATACGCAGTATTTT. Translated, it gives CASSHAPGQGMDTQYF.

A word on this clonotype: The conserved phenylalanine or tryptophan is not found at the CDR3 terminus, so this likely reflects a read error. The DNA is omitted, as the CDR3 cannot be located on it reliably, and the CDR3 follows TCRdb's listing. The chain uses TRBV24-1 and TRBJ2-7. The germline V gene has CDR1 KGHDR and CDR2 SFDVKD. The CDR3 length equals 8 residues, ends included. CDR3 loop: CAATPDRR.

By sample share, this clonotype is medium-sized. As DNA, the CDR3 is TGTGCCAGCAGTTTGTCAAAACGAATTAACACTGAAGCTTTCTTT. The encoded protein is CASSLSKRINTEAFF. The gene calls are TRBV6-1 and TRBJ1-1, with D hard to call. V was cut by 5 bases and J by 2 bases, with 15 bases left in between. This CDR3 is built from 15 residues. Germline CDR1 MNHNS, CDR2 SASEGT.

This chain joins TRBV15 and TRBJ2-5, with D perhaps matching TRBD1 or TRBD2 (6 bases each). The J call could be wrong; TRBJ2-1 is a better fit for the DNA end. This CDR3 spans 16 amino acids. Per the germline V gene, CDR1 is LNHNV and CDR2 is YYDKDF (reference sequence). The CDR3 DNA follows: TGTGCCACCAGCAGAGATCGGCAAGGGGGGAACAATGAGCAGTTCTTC. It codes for CATSRDRQGGNNEQFF.

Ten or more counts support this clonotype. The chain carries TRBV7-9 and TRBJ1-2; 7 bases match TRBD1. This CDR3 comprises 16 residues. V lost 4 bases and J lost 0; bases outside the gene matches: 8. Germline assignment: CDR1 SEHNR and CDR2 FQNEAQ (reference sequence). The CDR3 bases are TGTGCCAGCAGCTCCCCTCAGGGGGAGACTAACTATGGCTACACCTTC. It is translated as CASSSPQGETNYGYTF.

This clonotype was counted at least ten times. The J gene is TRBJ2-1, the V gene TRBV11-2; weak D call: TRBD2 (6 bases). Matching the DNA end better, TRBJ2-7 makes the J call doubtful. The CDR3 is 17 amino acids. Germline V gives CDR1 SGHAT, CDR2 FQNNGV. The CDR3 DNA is TGTGCCAGCAGCCTTATTCCTAGCGCCTACTCCTACAATGAGCAGTACTTC. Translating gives CASSLIPSAYSYNEQYF.

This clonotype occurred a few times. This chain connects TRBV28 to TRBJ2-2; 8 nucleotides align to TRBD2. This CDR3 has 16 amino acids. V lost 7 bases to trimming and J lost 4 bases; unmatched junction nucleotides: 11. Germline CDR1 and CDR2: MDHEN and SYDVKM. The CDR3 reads CASTRIRGGSTGELFF. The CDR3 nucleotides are TGTGCCAGCACTCGCATCCGGGGGGGGAGCACCGGGGAGCTGTTTTTT.

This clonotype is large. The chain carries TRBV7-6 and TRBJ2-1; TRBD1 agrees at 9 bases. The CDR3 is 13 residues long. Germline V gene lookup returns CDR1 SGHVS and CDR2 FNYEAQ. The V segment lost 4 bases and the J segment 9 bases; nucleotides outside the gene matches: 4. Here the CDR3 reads CASSWDRESEQFF. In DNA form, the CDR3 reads TGTGCCAGCAGCTGGGACAGGGAAAGTGAGCAGTTCTTC.